This T cell receptor (beta chain) was recorded in a study of identical twins. Notes on the study in general: The study found excess low generation probability among twin-shared out-of-frame alpha sequences.

The germline CDR1 and CDR2 sequences are DFQATT and SNEGSKA (reference sequence). CDR3 length equals 15 residues. All donors comprised healthy Caucasians. The sample holds one count of this clonotype. Its antigen is not known. One junction end disagrees with the germline gene, perhaps due to a read error. Unique molecular identifiers were present on the cDNA, and a universal primer site came from template switching. TCRdb reprocessed the 5' RACE reads via MiXCR and lists one record per CDR3 protein. Of some 1,700,000 distinct CDR3 sequences in the sample, more than 30% were seen once. This receptor was obtained from a newborn girl in good health. V usage is TRBV20-1 and J usage is TRBJ2-1, with 15 bases matching TRBD2. Sequences were obtained from cord blood. Here the CDR3 reads CSTLRTSGGAGEQFF. In DNA form, the CDR3 reads TGTAGTACCTTGAGGACTAGCGGGGGGGCCGGTGAGCAGTTCTTC.